Reported below is one T cell receptor beta chain. Its antigen is as yet unknown. The sample originates from a study of beta chain features in type 1 diabetes. The study's findings and limits: Researchers report that Type 1 diabetes patients had moderately but significantly shorter TCRB CDR3s across all four CD4+ subsets.

Expressed TCRB transcripts got sequenced, as all isolated RNA was reverse transcribed. Profiling relied on immunoSEQ multiplex PCR, and the TCRdb table lists in-frame clones only, not all of them. The profile shows approximately 160,000 clones, more than 60% of them singletons. The CDR3 has 13 residues. Germline assignment: CDR1 MGHRA and CDR2 YSYEKL. The germline V and J ends were trimmed by 0 bases and 8 bases, with 10 bases remaining between them. V is TRBV4-1 and J is TRBJ1-2, with D hard to call. The specimen sequenced was naive CD4+ T cells from blood. The TCR originated in a man younger than 40 with type 1 diabetes. The CDR3: CASSQDRPEGYTF. CDR3 bases: TGCGCCAGCAGCCAAGATAGGCCTGAGGGCTACACCTTC.